A selection of T cell receptor beta chains follows, all from one sample in a study of blood T cell repertoires in COVID-19. Here immunoSEQ multiplex PCR was the method, and the copy in TCRdb shows in-frame clones only, minus some. The table lists roughly 130,000 clones, around 82% of them singletons. What was sequenced was peripheral blood. These receptors originate from a woman aged 30 to 39 who had recovered from COVID-19. Each CDR3 is given with its conserved first and last residue. Each record gives: V gene, clone size, D gene, J gene, CDR3 protein, CDR3 DNA. The D gene is left open where the match is weak. Clone size, where shown, is once, few, many, or a class for clones that have expanded.

v_call: TRBV15; clone_size: once; d_call: TRBD2; j_call: TRBJ2-1; cdr3_aa: CATSRRGNGNEQFF; cdr3_nt: TGTGCCACCAGCAGGCGGGGGAATGGGAATGAGCAGTTCTTC
v_call: TRBV7-9; clone_size: -; d_call: -; j_call: TRBJ2-3; cdr3_aa: CASSEEAGTDTQYF; cdr3_nt: TGTGCCAGCAGCGAAGAAGCAGGGACAGATACGCAGTATTTT
v_call: TRBV6-6; clone_size: few; d_call: -; j_call: TRBJ2-7; cdr3_aa: CASSASRSPSYEQYF; cdr3_nt: TGTGCCAGCAGTGCGTCCAGGTCACCCTCCTACGAGCAGTACTTC
v_call: TRBV18; clone_size: -; d_call: -; j_call: TRBJ2-4; cdr3_aa: CASSPPDTVKNIQYF; cdr3_nt: TGTGCCAGCTCACCTCCTGACACGGTAAAAAACATTCAGTACTTC
v_call: TRBV9; clone_size: -; d_call: TRBD1; j_call: TRBJ1-4; cdr3_aa: CASSARTGDWGDEKLFF; cdr3_nt: TGTGCCAGCAGCGCCAGGACAGGGGACTGGGGGGATGAAAAACTGTTTTTT
v_call: TRBV7-3; clone_size: -; d_call: TRBD1; j_call: TRBJ2-7; cdr3_aa: CASSPQPGGSYEQYF; cdr3_nt: TGTGCCAGCAGCCCCCAGCCAGGGGGATCCTACGAGCAGTACTTC
v_call: TRBV6-6; clone_size: -; d_call: TRBD2; j_call: TRBJ2-2; cdr3_aa: CASTPGRGVNTGELFF; cdr3_nt: TGTGCCAGCACCCCCGGGCGGGGGGTAAACACCGGGGAGCTGTTTTTT
v_call: TRBV4-1; clone_size: -; d_call: TRBD2; j_call: TRBJ2-1; cdr3_aa: CASSPLAGGYNEQFF; cdr3_nt: TGCGCCAGCAGCCCACTAGCGGGGGGCTACAATGAGCAGTTCTTC
v_call: TRBV7-9; clone_size: once; d_call: -; j_call: TRBJ2-7; cdr3_aa: CASSLEGHEQYF; cdr3_nt: TGTGCCAGCAGCTTGGAGGGACACGAGCAGTACTTC
v_call: TRBV9; clone_size: -; d_call: TRBD1; j_call: TRBJ1-4; cdr3_aa: CASSPGQYANEKLFF; cdr3_nt: TGTGCCAGCAGCCCGGGACAGTATGCTAATGAAAAACTGTTTTTT
v_call: TRBV20-1; clone_size: -; d_call: TRBD2; j_call: TRBJ2-7; cdr3_aa: CSASLQGTSGRYEQYF; cdr3_nt: TGCAGTGCTAGTCTTCAGGGGACTAGCGGGAGATACGAGCAGTACTTC
v_call: TRBV7-2; clone_size: -; d_call: -; j_call: TRBJ2-3; cdr3_aa: CASSLGLRTDTQYF; cdr3_nt: TGTGCCAGCAGCTTAGGACTCCGCACAGATACGCAGTATTTT